This T cell receptor beta chain comes out of a study of CD8 T cells in Susac syndrome. The CDR3 is 17 residues long. Germline V gives CDR1 KGHDR, CDR2 SFDVKD. Trimming stripped 4 bases from V and 4 bases from J, with 21 bases between. A few counts support this clonotype. Random hexamers were used to reverse transcribe an amount of 0.5 to 1 ug RNA. TCRdb analysed the immunoSEQ multiplex PCR reads with MiXCR anew, one entry per CDR3 protein. The sample has about 300,000 distinct CDR3 sequences, roughly 90% seen once. The source material was CD8+ T cells from PBMCs. This chain connects TRBV24-1 to TRBJ1-2, with a tentative D call TRBD1 (5 bases). The TCR comes from a human donor with multiple sclerosis. In DNA form, the CDR3 reads TGTGCCACCAGTGACGGCACCCCCGGGGGTAGGGGCTATGGCTACACCTTC. Amino acid sequence: CATSDGTPGGRGYGYTF.